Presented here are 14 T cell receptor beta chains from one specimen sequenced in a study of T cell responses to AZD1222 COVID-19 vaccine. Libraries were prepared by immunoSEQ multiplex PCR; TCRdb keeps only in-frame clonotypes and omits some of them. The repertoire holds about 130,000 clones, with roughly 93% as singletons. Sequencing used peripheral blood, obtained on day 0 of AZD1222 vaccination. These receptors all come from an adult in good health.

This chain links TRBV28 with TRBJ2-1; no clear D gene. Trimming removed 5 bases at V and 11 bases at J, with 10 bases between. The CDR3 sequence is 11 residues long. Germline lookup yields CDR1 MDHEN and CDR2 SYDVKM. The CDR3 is CASSGRVKQFF. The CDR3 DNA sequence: TGTGCCAGCAGTGGTAGGGTTAAGCAGTTCTTC.

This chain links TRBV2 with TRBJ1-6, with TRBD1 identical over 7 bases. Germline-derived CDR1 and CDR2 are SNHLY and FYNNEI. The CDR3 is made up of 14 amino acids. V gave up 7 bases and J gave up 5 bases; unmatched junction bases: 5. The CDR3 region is CASTGQTNNSPLHF. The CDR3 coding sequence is TGTGCCAGCACGGGACAGACAAATAATTCACCCCTCCACTTT.

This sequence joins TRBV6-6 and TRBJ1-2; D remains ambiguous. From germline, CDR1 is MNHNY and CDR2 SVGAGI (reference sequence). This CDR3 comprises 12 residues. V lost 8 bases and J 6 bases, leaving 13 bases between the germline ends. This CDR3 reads CASVEAGHGYTF. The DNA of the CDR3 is TGTGCCAGCGTCGAGGCAGGACATGGCTACACCTTC.

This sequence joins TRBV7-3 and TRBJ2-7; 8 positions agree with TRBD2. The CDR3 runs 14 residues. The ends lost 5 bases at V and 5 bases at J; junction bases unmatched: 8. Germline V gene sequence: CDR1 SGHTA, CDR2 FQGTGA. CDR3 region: CASSQASGSHEQYF. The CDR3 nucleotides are TGTGCCAGCAGCCAGGCGAGCGGGAGCCACGAGCAGTACTTC.

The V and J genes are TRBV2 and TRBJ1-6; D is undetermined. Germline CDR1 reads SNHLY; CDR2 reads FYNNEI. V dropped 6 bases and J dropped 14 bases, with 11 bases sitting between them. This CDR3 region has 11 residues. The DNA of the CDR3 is TGTGCCAGCAGGGGCCGAGGGTCCCTCCACTTT. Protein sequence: CASRGRGSLHF.

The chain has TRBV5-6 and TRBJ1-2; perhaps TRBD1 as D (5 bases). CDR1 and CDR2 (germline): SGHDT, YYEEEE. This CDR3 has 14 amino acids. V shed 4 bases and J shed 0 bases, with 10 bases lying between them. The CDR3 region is CASSMDNTNYGYTF. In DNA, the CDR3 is TGTGCCAGCAGCATGGACAACACTAACTATGGCTACACCTTC.

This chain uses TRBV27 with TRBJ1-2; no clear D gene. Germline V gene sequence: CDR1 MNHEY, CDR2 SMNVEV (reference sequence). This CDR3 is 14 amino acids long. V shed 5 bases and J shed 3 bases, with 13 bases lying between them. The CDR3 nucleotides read TGTGCCAGCAGTGGAAGCGGGCTCCACTATGGCTACACCTTC. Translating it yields CASSGSGLHYGYTF.

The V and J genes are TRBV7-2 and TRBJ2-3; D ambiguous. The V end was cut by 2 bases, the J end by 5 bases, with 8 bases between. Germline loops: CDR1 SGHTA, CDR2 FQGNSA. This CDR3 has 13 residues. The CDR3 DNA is TGTGCCAGCAGCTTATTCAGTGTAGATACGCAGTATTTT. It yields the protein CASSLFSVDTQYF.

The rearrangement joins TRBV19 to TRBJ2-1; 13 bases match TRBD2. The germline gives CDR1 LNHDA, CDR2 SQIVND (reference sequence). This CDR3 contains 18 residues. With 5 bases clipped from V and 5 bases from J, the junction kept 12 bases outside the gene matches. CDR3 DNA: TGTGCCAGTAGTCCCACAAGGGGGACTAGCGGGATAAACAATGAGCAGTTCTTC. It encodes CASSPTRGTSGINNEQFF.

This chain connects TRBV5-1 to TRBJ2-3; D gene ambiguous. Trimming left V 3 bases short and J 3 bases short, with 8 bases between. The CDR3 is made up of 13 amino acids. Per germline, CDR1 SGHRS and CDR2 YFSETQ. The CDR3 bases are TGCGCCAGCAGCTCGCCAAATACAGATACGCAGTATTTT. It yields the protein CASSSPNTDTQYF.

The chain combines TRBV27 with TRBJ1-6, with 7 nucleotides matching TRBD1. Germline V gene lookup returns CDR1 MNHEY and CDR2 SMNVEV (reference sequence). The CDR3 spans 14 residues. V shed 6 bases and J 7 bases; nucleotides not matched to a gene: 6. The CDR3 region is CASSRGILNSPLHF. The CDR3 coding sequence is TGTGCCAGCAGCAGGGGGATCTTGAATTCACCCCTCCACTTT.

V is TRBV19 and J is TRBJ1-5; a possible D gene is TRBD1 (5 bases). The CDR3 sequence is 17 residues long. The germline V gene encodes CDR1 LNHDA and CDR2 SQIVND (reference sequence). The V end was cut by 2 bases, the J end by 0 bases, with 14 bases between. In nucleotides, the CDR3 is TGTGCCAGTAGTATATTACCAAGAGACAGTAGCAATCAGCCCCAGCATTTT. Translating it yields CASSILPRDSSNQPQHF.

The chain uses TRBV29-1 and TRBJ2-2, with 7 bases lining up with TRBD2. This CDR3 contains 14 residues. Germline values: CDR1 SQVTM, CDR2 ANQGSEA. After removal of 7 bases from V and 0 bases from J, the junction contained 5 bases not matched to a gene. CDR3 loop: CSAAGVPNTGELFF. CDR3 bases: TGCAGCGCCGCGGGGGTGCCGAACACCGGGGAGCTGTTTTTT.

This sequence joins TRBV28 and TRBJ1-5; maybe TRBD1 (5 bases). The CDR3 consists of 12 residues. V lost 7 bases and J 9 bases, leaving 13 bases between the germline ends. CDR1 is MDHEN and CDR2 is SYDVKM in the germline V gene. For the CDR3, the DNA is TGTGCCAGCACCGACAGCCGATGGCCCCAGCATTTT. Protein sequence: CASTDSRWPQHF.